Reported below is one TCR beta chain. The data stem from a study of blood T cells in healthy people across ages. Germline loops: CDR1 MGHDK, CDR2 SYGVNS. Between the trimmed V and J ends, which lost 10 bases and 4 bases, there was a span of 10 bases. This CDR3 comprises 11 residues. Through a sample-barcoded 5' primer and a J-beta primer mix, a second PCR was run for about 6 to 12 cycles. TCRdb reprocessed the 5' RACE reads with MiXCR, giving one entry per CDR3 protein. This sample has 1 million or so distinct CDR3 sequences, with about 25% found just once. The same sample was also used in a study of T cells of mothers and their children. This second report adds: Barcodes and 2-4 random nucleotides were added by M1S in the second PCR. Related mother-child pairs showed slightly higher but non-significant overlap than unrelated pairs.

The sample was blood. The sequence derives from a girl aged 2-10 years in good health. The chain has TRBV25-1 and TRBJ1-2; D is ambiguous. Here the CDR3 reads CATGPSYGYTF. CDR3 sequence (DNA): TGTGCCACCGGGCCTTCCTATGGCTACACCTTC.